These 12 T cell receptor beta chains originate from one sample sequenced in a study of shared clonotypes between healthy human individuals. Assay: immunoSEQ multiplex PCR; the TCRdb copy retains only in-frame clones and omits some. This sample has over a million clones, with 96% found just once. The material sequenced was naive CD4+ T cells sorted from blood. Subset reported: CD45RA+ positively selected. These TCRs come from a man aged 25 to 40 in good health.

This clone was recorded once. The chain joins TRBV6-5 to TRBJ2-1, with TRBD1 as a possible D gene (5 bases). The CDR3 consists of 13 residues. V lost 8 bases to trimming and J lost 2 bases, with 10 bases between them. Germline V gives CDR1 MNHEY, CDR2 SVGAGI. Here the CDR3 DNA reads TGTGCCAGCTCCAGGGTACCCTACAATGAGCAGTTCTTC. Its protein product is CASSRVPYNEQFF.

V gene TRBV7-3 combines with J gene TRBJ2-2; the D gene is possibly TRBD1 (5 bases). Between the trimmed V and J ends, which lost 3 bases and 4 bases, there was a span of 6 bases. The CDR3 is made up of 13 amino acids. Germline CDR1 and CDR2: SGHTA and FQGTGA. The CDR3 loop reads CASSFDSTGELFF. The CDR3 bases are TGTGCCAGCAGCTTCGACAGCACCGGGGAGCTGTTTTTT.

The CDR3 protein is CASSLLGTGLEQFF. The CDR3 DNA follows: TGCGCCAGCAGCTTGTTGGGTACGGGCCTTGAGCAGTTCTTC. The rearrangement links TRBV5-1 to TRBJ2-1; D not certain. Trimming cost V 1 base and J 9 bases, with 14 bases left between them. In germline, CDR1 is SGHRS, CDR2 YFSETQ. The CDR3 covers 14 residues. Complete variable domain (other parts from reference TRBV5-1 and TRBJ2-1): KAGVTQTPRYLIKTRGQQVTLSCSPISGHRSVSWYQQTPGQGLQFLFEYFSETQRNKGNFPGRFSGRQFSNSRSEMNVSTLELGDSALYLCASSLLGTGLEQFFGPGTRLTVL.

V gene TRBV14 combines with J gene TRBJ2-1; a possible D gene is TRBD1 (6 bases). The germline CDR1 and CDR2 sequences are SGHDN and FVKESK. CDR3 length: 14 residues. V shed 1 base and J shed 7 bases, with 11 bases lying between them. This CDR3 is CASSQGNRENEQFF. CDR3 in DNA: TGTGCCAGCAGCCAAGGAAACAGGGAAAATGAGCAGTTCTTC.

The chain joins TRBV5-1 to TRBJ2-3; D may be TRBD1 (6 bases). Trimming stripped 0 bases from V and 0 bases from J, with 17 bases between. The CDR3 consists of 18 residues. Germline V gene lookup returns CDR1 SGHRS and CDR2 YFSETQ. The CDR3 here is CASSLGMSGAISTDTQYF. CDR3 DNA sequence: TGCGCCAGCAGCTTGGGTATGTCAGGGGCGATTAGCACAGATACGCAGTATTTT.

This chain links TRBV4-3 with TRBJ2-7; possibly TRBD1 or TRBD2 for D (5 bases each). The V end lost 6 bases, the J end lost 5 bases, and 17 bases lay between the germline ends. CDR1 and CDR2 (germline): LGHNA, YSLEER. The CDR3 covers 14 residues. The CDR3 sequence is CASSSLRGGNEQYF. The CDR3, as DNA: TGCGCCAGCAGTTCTCTGAGGGGTGGGAACGAGCAGTACTTC.

This chain joins TRBV5-4 and TRBJ1-1; D possibly corresponds to TRBD1 (5 bases). The CDR3 sequence is 13 residues long. Between the trimmed V and J ends, which lost 6 bases and 5 bases, there was a span of 14 bases. CDR1 SGHNT and CDR2 YYREEE come from the germline V gene (reference sequence). Written as DNA, the CDR3 is TGTGCCAGCACCCCAGGACAAAGAACTGAAGCTTTCTTT. Its translation is CASTPGQRTEAFF.

Only one count was recorded for this clone. This sequence joins TRBV5-4 and TRBJ2-1; 9 bases fit TRBD2. The germline V gene has CDR1 SGHNT and CDR2 YYREEE (reference sequence). V dropped 4 bases and J dropped 8; count of bases not matched to a gene: 13. The CDR3 spans 16 residues. The DNA for the CDR3 is TGTGCCAGCAGCCAAACAGATAGCGGGAGAAGCGATGAGCAGTTCTTC. This encodes CASSQTDSGRSDEQFF.

A note on this clone: Other DNA sequences within the sample encode an identical CDR3. The chain combines TRBV11-2 with TRBJ2-3; D unclear. Germline CDR1 SGHAT, CDR2 FQNNGV. The CDR3 has 13 residues. Trimming left V 3 bases short and J 1 base short, with 5 bases between. This CDR3 is CASSLAGTDTQYF. DNA for the CDR3: TGTGCCAGCAGCTTGGCGGGCACAGATACGCAGTATTTT. The full variable domain, its missing parts supplied by reference TRBV11-2 and TRBJ2-3, is EAGVAQSPRYKIIEKRQSVAFWCNPISGHATLYWYQQILGQGPKLLIQFQNNGVVDDSQLPKDRFSAERLKGVDSTLKIQPAKLEDSAVYLCASSLAGTDTQYFGPGTRLTVL.

This chain uses TRBV9 with TRBJ2-7, with 8 bases matching TRBD2. CDR1 is SGDLS and CDR2 is YYNGEE in the germline V gene. V lost 1 base, J lost 3 bases, and 3 bases stayed unmatched. This CDR3 is built from 14 residues. CDR3 in DNA: TGTGCCAGCAGCGTAAGAAGCGGGAGCTACGAGCAGTACTTC. Translating gives CASSVRSGSYEQYF.

The chain recombines TRBV21-1 with TRBJ2-7; TRBD2 was called by the table and not checked on the DNA. TRBV21-1 is described as a pseudogene. This CDR3 region has 14 residues. CDR3 loop: CASSTSGAPYEQYF. CDR3 sequence (DNA): TGTGCCAGCAGCACTAGCGGGGCCCCTTACGAGCAGTACTTC.

This sequence joins TRBV9 and TRBJ1-3; no reliable D call. There are 17 residues in the CDR3. Germline values: CDR1 SGDLS, CDR2 YYNGEE. Trimming removed 0 bases from V and 0 bases from J, with 13 bases in between. CDR3 region: CASSVAGIASSGNTIYF. The CDR3 DNA follows: TGTGCCAGCAGCGTAGCGGGAATTGCCTCCTCTGGAAACACCATATATTTT.